This T cell receptor beta chain is drawn from a study of tissue T cells after allogeneic stem cell transplantation. The germline V gene encodes CDR1 KGHPV and CDR2 FQNQEV (reference sequence). This CDR3 is 13 amino acids long. V was shortened by 6 bases and J by 0 bases, with 6 bases between the two germline ends. The protocol was immunoSEQ multiplex PCR, while the TCRdb copy is restricted to in-frame clones and leaves out a portion. The sample has about 7,500 clones, roughly 34% seen once; the top ten hold 5% to 8%. Points on this clone: A read error may explain this, as a much larger clone is one base away. The germline and genes are mouse ones. The observed sequence ends 1 residue before the CDR3 terminus, with the missing tail filled in from the germline J gene.

This sample's time point: mouse harvest day 14 after allogeneic transplant. Mouse grafts combined 10^7 T-cell-depleted bone marrow cells with 10^6 splenic CD5+ T cells. Sequencing was carried out using skin. This sequence was found in a female BALB/c mouse given C57BL/6 T cells with graft-versus-host disease after an allogeneic hematopoietic cell transplant. The chain links TRBV26 to TRBJ1-3; D is unresolved. The sequenced part of the CDR3 DNA is TGTGCCAGCAGACAAAATTCTGGAAATACGCTCTAT. This sequence encodes CASRQNSGNTLY. The CDR3 in full is CASRQNSGNTLYF.